Below, 26 T cell receptor beta chains from the same sample are listed, as sequenced in a study of blood T cell repertoires in COVID-19. TCRdb keeps only in-frame clones here, not all; method: immunoSEQ multiplex PCR. The table includes more than 250,000 clones, around 86% detected once. Specimen: peripheral blood. The source of these receptors is a man in his late teens or twenties with active or convalescent COVID-19.

The V and J genes are TRBV2 and TRBJ2-5; D possibly corresponds to TRBD2 (6 bases). This CDR3 region has 14 residues. Trimming cost V 4 bases and J 3 bases, with 12 bases left between them. CDR1 is SNHLY, CDR2 FYNNEI, per germline. The CDR3 region has the DNA TGTGCCAGCAGTGGGCGGGGTGGAGAAGAGACCCAGTACTTC. As protein: CASSGRGGEETQYF.

The chain uses TRBV24-1 and TRBJ2-3; a weak D match, TRBD1 (6 bases). This CDR3 comprises 12 residues. The V gene's germline CDR1 is KGHDR and CDR2 SFDVKD. V was clipped by 10 bases and J by 5 bases, with 12 bases between them. The CDR3 loop reads CATAGVEDTQYF. The CDR3, as DNA: TGTGCCACGGCAGGGGTTGAAGATACGCAGTATTTT.

V and J are TRBV4-1 and TRBJ2-7, with TRBD1 as a possible D gene (6 bases). The germline gives CDR1 MGHRA, CDR2 YSYEKL. The CDR3 spans 16 residues. Trimming took 1 base from V and 3 from J, leaving 16 bases between them. The CDR3 spells CASSQGIYGQSYEQYF. CDR3 DNA sequence: TGCGCCAGCAGCCAAGGAATCTATGGACAGAGCTACGAGCAGTACTTC.

J is TRBJ2-3 and V is TRBV7-2; 8 bases map to TRBD2. V lost 5 bases and J lost 0; bases outside the gene matches: 1. The germline V gene has CDR1 SGHTA and CDR2 FQGNSA. This CDR3 region has 14 residues. CDR3 sequence: CASSKRESTDTQYF. CDR3 DNA: TGTGCCAGCAGCAAGCGGGAGAGCACAGATACGCAGTATTTT.

This clone has just one count. The chain joins TRBV5-4 to TRBJ2-1; D remains unclear. This CDR3 comprises 13 residues. V gave up 9 bases and J gave up 6 bases, with 16 bases separating them. Germline assignment: CDR1 SGHNT and CDR2 YYREEE (reference sequence). The CDR3: CATLFTESNEQFF. The CDR3 DNA reads as TGTGCCACCCTTTTTACAGAGTCCAATGAGCAGTTCTTC.

The rearrangement uses TRBV2 and TRBJ1-6; 7 bases match TRBD1. Losses at the gene ends were 9 bases for V and 7 bases for J; bases not matched to a gene: 6. CDR3 length: 13 residues. Germline V gene data show CDR1 as SNHLY and CDR2 as FYNNEI. The CDR3 region is CASYRGLNSPLHF. CDR3 sequence (DNA): TGTGCCAGTTACAGGGGCCTCAATTCACCCCTCCACTTT.

This clone has a handful of counts. The V call is TRBV4-2, the J call TRBJ1-2; the D gene is possibly TRBD1 (5 bases). Trimming left V 2 bases short and J 5 bases short, with 15 bases between. Germline lookup yields CDR1 LGHNA and CDR2 YNFKEQ. CDR3 size: 15 residues. This chain's CDR3 is CASSQTDTGVYGYTF. Here the CDR3 DNA reads TGTGCCAGCAGCCAAACGGACACTGGGGTTTATGGCTACACCTTC.

V usage is TRBV18 and J usage is TRBJ2-3; weak D call: TRBD2 (5 bases). Trimming pared 3 bases from V and 3 bases from J, leaving 13 bases between. The germline gives CDR1 KGHSH, CDR2 LQKENI. The CDR3 length is 15 residues. The CDR3 sequence is CASSPGVVGTDTQYF. CDR3 bases: TGTGCCAGCTCACCCGGGGTAGTTGGTACAGATACGCAGTATTTT. Full variable domain (missing parts from reference TRBV18 and TRBJ2-3): NAGVMQNPRHLVRRRGQEARLRCSPMKGHSHVYWYRQLPEEGLKFMVYLQKENIIDESGMPKERFSAEFPKEGPSILRIQQVVRGDSAAYFCASSPGVVGTDTQYFGPGTRLTVL.

J is TRBJ2-5 and V is TRBV29-1; TRBD1 aligns across 8 bases. Trimming removed 4 bases from V and 2 bases from J; junction bases left unmatched: 3. This CDR3 is 13 amino acids long. CDR1 and CDR2 (germline): SQVTM, ANQGSEA. CDR3: CSVGHRGQETQYF. CDR3 bases: TGCAGCGTTGGTCACAGGGGGCAAGAGACCCAGTACTTC.

The count of this clone is one. The V and J genes are TRBV2 and TRBJ1-6, with 7 bases that match TRBD1. This CDR3 contains 14 residues. V trimming: 10 bases; J trimming: 7 bases; junction bases outside the gene matches: 10. Germline V lookup: CDR1 SNHLY, CDR2 FYNNEI. The CDR3 DNA follows: TGTGCCACCTCTAGGGGACAGAGGAATTCACCCCTCCACTTT. Translated: CATSRGQRNSPLHF.

In this sample, this clone turned up a few times. The V gene is TRBV11-2, the J gene TRBJ2-7, with 7 bases matching TRBD2. CDR3 length: 14 amino acids. CDR1 and CDR2 from the germline V gene are SGHAT and FQNNGV. The V segment lost 1 base and the J segment 2 bases; nucleotides outside the gene matches: 2. CDR3 amino acids: CASSLGGRPYEQYF. In nucleotides, the CDR3 is TGTGCCAGCAGCTTAGGCGGGAGACCCTACGAGCAGTACTTC. The complete variable domain, with remaining parts taken from reference TRBV11-2 and TRBJ2-7, reads EAGVAQSPRYKIIEKRQSVAFWCNPISGHATLYWYQQILGQGPKLLIQFQNNGVVDDSQLPKDRFSAERLKGVDSTLKIQPAKLEDSAVYLCASSLGGRPYEQYFGPGTRLTVT.

The chain has TRBV27 and TRBJ2-1, with TRBD2 identical over 7 bases. The V gene's germline CDR1 is MNHEY and CDR2 SMNVEV (reference sequence). V lost 5 bases to trimming and J lost 7 bases; unmatched junction nucleotides: 14. CDR3 length: 16 residues. This CDR3 reads CASSLKTSPFGNEQFF. The CDR3 DNA sequence: TGTGCCAGCAGTCTTAAGACTAGCCCATTTGGTAATGAGCAGTTCTTC.

The chain carries TRBV28 and TRBJ1-4, with D possibly being TRBD1 (5 bases). This CDR3 has 16 residues. CDR1 and CDR2 (germline): MDHEN, SYDVKM. The V end was cut by 6 bases, the J end by 7 bases, with 21 bases between. The CDR3 spells CASSLFLSGIGEKLFF. The CDR3 DNA reads as TGTGCCAGCAGCCTTTTCCTTTCAGGGATTGGTGAAAAACTGTTTTTT.

V gene TRBV20-1 combines with J gene TRBJ2-3, with D tentatively TRBD2 (6 bases). From germline, CDR1 is DFQATT and CDR2 SNEGSKA (reference sequence). The CDR3 loop spans 10 amino acids. V was cut by 6 bases and J by 11 bases, with 12 bases left in between. The CDR3 region is CSAHGGRQYF. CDR3 coding DNA: TGCAGTGCCCACGGGGGAAGGCAGTATTTT.

This chain connects TRBV11-2 to TRBJ2-5, with 7 nucleotides matching TRBD2. This CDR3 comprises 16 residues. Germline CDR1 SGHAT, CDR2 FQNNGV. The trim removed 7 bases at V and 5 bases at J, leaving 16 bases unmatched. CDR3 coding DNA: TGTGCCAGCACACAACAAGGGGAGGGGATATTGGAGACCCAGTACTTC. Its translation is CASTQQGEGILETQYF.

The V gene is TRBV6-5, the J gene TRBJ1-4; possible D gene TRBD1, 5 bases. Germline V gives CDR1 MNHEY, CDR2 SVGAGI. V lost 3 bases and J 0 bases, leaving 8 bases between the germline ends. The CDR3 spans 15 residues. CDR3 region: CASSYSGTTNEKLFF. CDR3 nucleotides: TGTGCCAGCAGTTATTCAGGGACAACTAATGAAAAACTGTTTTTT.

The V call is TRBV3-1 (or the pseudogene TRBV3-2), the J call TRBJ2-7, with TRBD2 matching 8 bases. Germline loops: CDR1 LGHDT, CDR2 YNNKEL (reference sequence). The CDR3 extends over 17 amino acids. The trim removed 0 bases at V and 3 bases at J, leaving 10 bases unmatched. The CDR3 spells CASSQDWAVAGSYEQYF. The CDR3 DNA reads as TGTGCCAGCAGCCAAGATTGGGCGGTAGCGGGAAGCTACGAGCAGTACTTC.

This chain uses TRBV6-1 with TRBJ2-1; D is ambiguous. Germline V lookup: CDR1 MNHNS, CDR2 SASEGT. Deletions cut 3 bases from V and 0 bases from J, with 9 bases between. CDR3 length equals 15 residues. CDR3 DNA sequence: TGTGCCAGCAGTGAGATGTACATCTCCTACAATGAGCAGTTCTTC. This codes for CASSEMYISYNEQFF.

The rearrangement joins TRBV5-6 to TRBJ2-3; TRBD2 is a possible D gene (6 bases). The V gene lost 1 base and the J gene lost 2 bases, with 11 bases spanning the gap. Per germline, CDR1 SGHDT and CDR2 YYEEEE. The CDR3 covers 15 residues. CDR3 residues: CASSLSLAFTDTQYF. DNA of the CDR3: TGTGCCAGCAGCTTGTCCCTAGCGTTCACAGATACGCAGTATTTT.

The chain links TRBV7-9 to TRBJ2-7; D possibly corresponds to TRBD2 (6 bases). The CDR3 consists of 14 residues. CDR1 is SEHNR, CDR2 FQNEAQ, per germline (reference sequence). V lost 5 bases to trimming and J lost 3 bases, with 14 bases between them. This CDR3 reads CASSLEGLNYEQYF. The CDR3 coding sequence is TGTGCCAGCAGCCTGGAGGGATTAAACTACGAGCAGTACTTC.

This clone showed up just once. This chain uses TRBV19 with TRBJ2-2; TRBD1 agrees at 9 bases. V shed 2 bases, J shed 6 bases, and the junction held 4 bases outside the gene matches. CDR3 length equals 15 residues. The germline gives CDR1 LNHDA, CDR2 SQIVND (reference sequence). CDR3 in amino acids: CASSITQGASGELFF. The CDR3 DNA follows: TGTGCCAGTAGTATAACACAGGGGGCGTCCGGGGAGCTGTTTTTT.

The V gene is TRBV11-2, the J gene TRBJ2-2; TRBD2 might be the D (5 bases). Germline V gene sequence: CDR1 SGHAT, CDR2 FQNNGV. CDR3 length: 17 amino acids. Trimming shortened V by 5 bases and J by 1 base, and 17 bases separated the two germline ends. CDR3 sequence: CASSHRMDSWNTGELFF. The CDR3 DNA is TGTGCCAGCAGCCACCGCATGGACTCCTGGAACACCGGGGAGCTGTTTTTT. Full variable domain (rest looked up from reference TRBV11-2 and TRBJ2-2): EAGVAQSPRYKIIEKRQSVAFWCNPISGHATLYWYQQILGQGPKLLIQFQNNGVVDDSQLPKDRFSAERLKGVDSTLKIQPAKLEDSAVYLCASSHRMDSWNTGELFFGEGSRLTVL.

The genes are TRBV4-1 and TRBJ1-4; no firm D call. Trimming took off 5 bases at V and 7 bases at J, with 14 bases between the two ends. CDR3 size: 14 residues. CDR1 and CDR2 from the germline V gene are MGHRA and YSYEKL. The CDR3 loop is CASSYGARSEKLFF. The CDR3 DNA sequence: TGCGCCAGCAGCTACGGAGCGAGAAGTGAAAAACTGTTTTTT.

This clone was picked up a small number of times. Sequence at one end of the junction differs from germline and may be a read error. The genes are TRBV19 and TRBJ2-7; 7 positions agree with TRBD2. Germline V gene sequence: CDR1 LNHDA, CDR2 SQIVND (reference sequence). CDR3 length equals 16 residues. Here the CDR3 reads CASSLDLGTTLGEQYF. For the CDR3, the DNA is TGTGCCAGTAGTCTAGATCTCGGGACTACCCTTGGCGAGCAGTACTTC.

This clone came up once. The genes are TRBV2 and TRBJ2-2, with a tentative D call TRBD1 (5 bases). The CDR3 loop spans 15 amino acids. Germline lookup yields CDR1 SNHLY and CDR2 FYNNEI. Trimming shortened V by 2 bases and J by 6 bases, and 13 bases separated the two germline ends. The CDR3 is CASSERAGRPGELFF. CDR3 nucleotides: TGTGCCAGCAGTGAACGGGCAGGGCGGCCCGGGGAGCTGTTTTTT.

This rearrangement joins TRBV7-2 to TRBJ2-7, with 9 bases aligning to TRBD1. V was pared by 5 bases and J by 6 bases, with 8 bases of the junction left unmatched. Germline V CDR1 and CDR2: SGHTA, FQGNSA. The CDR3 is 14 amino acids. The CDR3 reads CASSTDRGPSEQYF. The CDR3, as DNA: TGTGCCAGCAGCACGGACAGGGGACCGTCCGAGCAGTACTTC.